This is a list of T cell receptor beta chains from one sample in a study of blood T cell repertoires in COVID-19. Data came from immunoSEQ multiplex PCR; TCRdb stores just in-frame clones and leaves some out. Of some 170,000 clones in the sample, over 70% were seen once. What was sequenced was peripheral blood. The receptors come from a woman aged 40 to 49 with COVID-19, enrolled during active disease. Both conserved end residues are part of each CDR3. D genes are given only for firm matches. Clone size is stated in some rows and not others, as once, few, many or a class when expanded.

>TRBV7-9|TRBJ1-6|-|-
TGTGCCAGCAGCTTAAGGACAAACTCACCCCTCCACTTT
CASSLRTNSPLHF
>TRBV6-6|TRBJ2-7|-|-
TGTGCCAGCAGCCTCGACATGTCCCTTTTCTACGAGCAGTACTTC
CASSLDMSLFYEQYF
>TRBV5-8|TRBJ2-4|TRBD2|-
TGTGCCAGCAGCTTGGGACGACTAGCGGGGAAAAACATTCAGTACTTC
CASSLGRLAGKNIQYF
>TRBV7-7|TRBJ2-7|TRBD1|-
TGTGCCAGCAGCTTATTCCGGGACAGGACCTACGAGCAGTACTTC
CASSLFRDRTYEQYF
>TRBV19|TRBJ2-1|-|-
TGTGCCAGTAGTATAGGGGGAGGTATCTCCCACAATGAGCAGTTCTTC
CASSIGGGISHNEQFF
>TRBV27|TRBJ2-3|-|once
TGTGCCAGCAGTCGCACTCCCACAGATACGCAGTATTTT
CASSRTPTDTQYF
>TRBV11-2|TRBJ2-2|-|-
TGTGCCAGCAGCTTAGACGCTATGAACACCGGGGAGCTGTTTTTT
CASSLDAMNTGELFF
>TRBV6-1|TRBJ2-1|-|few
TGTGCCAGCAGTGGGCGCCCGGACAACAGAGGGCGGGAGATGGGGGCACAGCAGTTCTTC
CASSGRPDNRGREMGAQQFF
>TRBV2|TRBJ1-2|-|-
TGTGCCAGCAGTGAAATCAGGGACTACTATGGCTACACCTTC
CASSEIRDYYGYTF
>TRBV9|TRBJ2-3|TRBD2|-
TGTGCCAGCAGCGTAGACTCTGGTAGTAGAGGACTAGTCACAGATACGCAGTATTTT
CASSVDSGSRGLVTDTQYF
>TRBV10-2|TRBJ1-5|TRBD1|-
TGCGCCAGCCGGAAGACAGGGGGTAGGGGTCAGCCCCAGCATTTT
CASRKTGGRGQPQHF
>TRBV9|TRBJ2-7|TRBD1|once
TGTGCCAGCAGCGTCACAGGGGGTTCCTACGAGCAGTACTTC
CASSVTGGSYEQYF
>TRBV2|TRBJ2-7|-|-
TGTGCCAGCAGTGACCCCCTGGGACACCCCTACGAGCAGTACTTC
CASSDPLGHPYEQYF
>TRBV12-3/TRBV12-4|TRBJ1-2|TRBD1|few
TGTGCCAGCAGTACCCCGGGACAGGGTGGCTACACCTTC
CASSTPGQGGYTF
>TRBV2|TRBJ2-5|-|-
TGTGCCAGCAGTGAACCAACCATTACTATTAGCGGCCAAGAGACCCAGTACTTC
CASSEPTITISGQETQYF
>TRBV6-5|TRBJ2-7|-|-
TGTGCCAGCAGGGGCCCTATGAGCTCCTACGAGCAGTACTTC
CASRGPMSSYEQYF
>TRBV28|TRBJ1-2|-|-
TGTGCCAGCAGCCATGAGCCTAACTATGGCTACACCTTC
CASSHEPNYGYTF
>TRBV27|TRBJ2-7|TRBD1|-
TGTGCCAGCAGTCGACAGGGGGCGGCTTCCCCCTCCTCCTACGAGCAGTACTTC
CASSRQGAASPSSYEQYF
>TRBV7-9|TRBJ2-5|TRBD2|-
TGTGCCAGCAGCTTAAGACTAGCGGACCCTCGGGAGACCCAGTACTTC
CASSLRLADPRETQYF
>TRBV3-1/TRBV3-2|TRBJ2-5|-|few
TGTGCCAGCAGCCAAGTGGCGGGGTCGACCCAGTACTTC
CASSQVAGSTQYF
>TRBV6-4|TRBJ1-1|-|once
TGTGCCAGCAAAGCGAGTCCGAGCACTGAAGCTTTCTTT
CASKASPSTEAFF
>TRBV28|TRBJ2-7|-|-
TGTGCCACCAGGCCCCCAGGGGACCTCTACGAGCAGTACTTC
CATRPPGDLYEQYF
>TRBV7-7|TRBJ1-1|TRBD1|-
TGTGCCAGCAGCGCAGGACAGGGGACTGAAGCTTTCTTT
CASSAGQGTEAFF
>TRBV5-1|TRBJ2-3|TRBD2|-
TGCGCCAGCAGCTTGACGGCGGGAGGACCCACAGATACGCAGTATTTT
CASSLTAGGPTDTQYF
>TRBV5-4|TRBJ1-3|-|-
TGTGCCAGCAACCGGGACGGGAGGAACACCATATATTTT
CASNRDGRNTIYF
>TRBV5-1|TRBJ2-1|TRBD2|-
TGCGCCAGCAGCTTGGCAAGGACTAGCGGGGCCAGCTCCTACAATGAGCAGTTCTTC
CASSLARTSGASSYNEQFF
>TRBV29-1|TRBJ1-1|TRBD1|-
TGCAGCGCTCGGGACAGGGGAATGGCGAACACTGAAGCTTTCTTT
CSARDRGMANTEAFF
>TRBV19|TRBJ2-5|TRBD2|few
TGTGCCAGTAAGGGGAGGGGCGCGTCTCAAGAGACCCAGTACTTC
CASKGRGASQETQYF
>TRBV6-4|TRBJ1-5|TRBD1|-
TGTGCCAGCAGCGAGGACAGGGCCGATCAGCCCCAGCATTTT
CASSEDRADQPQHF
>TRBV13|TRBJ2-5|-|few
TGTGCCAGCAGCCAGGGACACCGCGAGACCCAGTACTTC
CASSQGHRETQYF
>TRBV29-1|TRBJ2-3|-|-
TGCAGCGTCGGCAGGGGTGCGGGAGTCGGGACAGATACGCAGTATTTT
CSVGRGAGVGTDTQYF
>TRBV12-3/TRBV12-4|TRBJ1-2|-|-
TGTGCCTGTGAAGGATTCTCGGGAGTAGGCTACACCTTC
CACEGFSGVGYTF
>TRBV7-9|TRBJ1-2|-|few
TGTGCCAGCAGCTTAGACAGGAATGGCTACACCTTC
CASSLDRNGYTF
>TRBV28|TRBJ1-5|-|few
TGTGCCAGCAGTAGGACAGTTAGCAATCAGCCCCAGCATTTT
CASSRTVSNQPQHF
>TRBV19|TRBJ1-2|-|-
TGTGCCAGTAGTATAGACGCGAGGGATGGCTACACCTTC
CASSIDARDGYTF
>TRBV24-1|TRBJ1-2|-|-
TGTGCCACCAGTGATCTCCAAGCTCGGGGCTACACCTTC
CATSDLQARGYTF
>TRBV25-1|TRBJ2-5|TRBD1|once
TGTGCCAGCAGCTATTCAAGGACAGGGTGGGTGGAGACCCAGTACTTC
CASSYSRTGWVETQYF
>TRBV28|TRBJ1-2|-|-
TGTGCCAGCCTCTCGGCGGGACCTTATGGCTACACCTTC
CASLSAGPYGYTF
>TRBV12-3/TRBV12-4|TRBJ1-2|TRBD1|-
TGTGCCAGCAGTTTAACAGGGGTCTATGGCTACACCTTC
CASSLTGVYGYTF
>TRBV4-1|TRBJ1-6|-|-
TGCGCCAGCAGCCAAGGAGGGAAGTCTTCACCCCTCCACTTT
CASSQGGKSSPLHF
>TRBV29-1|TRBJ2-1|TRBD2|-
TGCAGCGTTCTAGCGGGACCTTCCTACAATGAGCAGTTCTTC
CSVLAGPSYNEQFF
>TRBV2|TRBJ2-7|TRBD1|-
TGTGCCAGCAGCGGACAGGGTCCCACCTACGAGCAGTACTTC
CASSGQGPTYEQYF
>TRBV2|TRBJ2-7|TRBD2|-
TGTGCGAGCAGAGGCACCACTAGCGGGTACGAGCAGTACTTC
CASRGTTSGYEQYF
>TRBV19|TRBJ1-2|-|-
TGTGCCAGTAGCCTCTCGGCAGGGATCGGCTACACCTTC
CASSLSAGIGYTF
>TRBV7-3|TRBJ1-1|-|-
TGTGCCAGCAGCTTAAGCGTCGGCACGACGGGTGACACTGAAGCTTTCTTT
CASSLSVGTTGDTEAFF